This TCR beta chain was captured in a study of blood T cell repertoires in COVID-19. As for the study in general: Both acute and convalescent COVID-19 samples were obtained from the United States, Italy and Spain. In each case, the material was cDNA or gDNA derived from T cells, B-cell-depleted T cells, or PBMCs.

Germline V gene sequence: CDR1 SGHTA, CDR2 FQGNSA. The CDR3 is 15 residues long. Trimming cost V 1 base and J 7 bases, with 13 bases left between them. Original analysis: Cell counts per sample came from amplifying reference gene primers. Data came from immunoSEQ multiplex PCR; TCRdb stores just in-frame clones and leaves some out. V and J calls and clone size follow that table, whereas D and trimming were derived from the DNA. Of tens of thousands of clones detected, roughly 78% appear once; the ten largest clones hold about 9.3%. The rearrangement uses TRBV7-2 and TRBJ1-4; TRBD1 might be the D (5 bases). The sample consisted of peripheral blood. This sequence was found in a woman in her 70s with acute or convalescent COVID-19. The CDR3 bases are TGTGCCAGCAGCTTAGGGGCAGGGATAAGTGAAAAACTGTTTTTT. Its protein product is CASSLGAGISEKLFF.